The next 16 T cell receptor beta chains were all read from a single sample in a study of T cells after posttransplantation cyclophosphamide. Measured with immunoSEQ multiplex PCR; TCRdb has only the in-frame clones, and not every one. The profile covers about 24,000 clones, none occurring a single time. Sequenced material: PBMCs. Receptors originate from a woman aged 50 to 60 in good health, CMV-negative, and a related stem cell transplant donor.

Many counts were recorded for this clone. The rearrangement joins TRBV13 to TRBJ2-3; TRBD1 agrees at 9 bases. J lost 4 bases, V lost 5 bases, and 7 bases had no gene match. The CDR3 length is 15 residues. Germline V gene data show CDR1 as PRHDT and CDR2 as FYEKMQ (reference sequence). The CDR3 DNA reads TGTGCCAGCAGCCCGGACAGGGGTATTTCAGATACGCAGTATTTT. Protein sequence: CASSPDRGISDTQYF.

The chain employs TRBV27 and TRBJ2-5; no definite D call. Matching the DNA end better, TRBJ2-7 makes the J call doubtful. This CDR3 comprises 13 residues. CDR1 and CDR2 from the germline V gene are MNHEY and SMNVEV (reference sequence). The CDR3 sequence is CASSLKFSYEQYF. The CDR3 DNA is TGTGCCAGCAGTTTAAAATTCTCCTACGAGCAGTACTTC.

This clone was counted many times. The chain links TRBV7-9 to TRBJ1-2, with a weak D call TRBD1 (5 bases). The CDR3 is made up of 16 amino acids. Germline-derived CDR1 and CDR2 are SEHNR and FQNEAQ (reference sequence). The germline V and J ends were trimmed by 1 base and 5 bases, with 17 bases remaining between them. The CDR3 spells CASSLGGLTVPYGYTF. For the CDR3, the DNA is TGTGCCAGCAGCTTAGGGGGTTTGACAGTCCCTTATGGCTACACCTTC. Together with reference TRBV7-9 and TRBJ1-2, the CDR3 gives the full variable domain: DTGVSQNPRHKITKRGQNVTFRCDPISEHNRLYWYRQTLGQGPEFLTYFQNEAQLEKSRLLSDRFSAERPKGSFSTLEIQRTEQGDSAMYLCASSLGGLTVPYGYTFGSGTRLTVV.

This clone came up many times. In nucleotides, the CDR3 is TGCGCCAGCAGCCAACAAGGAGGACGTGAAGCTTTCTTT. Its protein product is CASSQQGGREAFF. The chain recombines TRBV4-3 with TRBJ1-1; no reliable D call. The CDR3 has 13 residues. The germline gives CDR1 LGHNA, CDR2 YSLEER. V dropped 2 bases and J dropped 7 bases, with 11 bases sitting between them.

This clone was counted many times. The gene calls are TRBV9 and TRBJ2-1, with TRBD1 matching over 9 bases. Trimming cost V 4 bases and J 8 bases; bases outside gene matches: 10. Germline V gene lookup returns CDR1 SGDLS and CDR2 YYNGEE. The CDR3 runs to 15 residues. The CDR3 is CASSPGQGRGDEQFF. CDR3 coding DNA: TGTGCCAGCAGCCCTGGACAGGGGCGAGGGGATGAGCAGTTCTTC. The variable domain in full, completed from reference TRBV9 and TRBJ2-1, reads DSGVTQTPKHLITATGQRVTLRCSPRSGDLSVYWYQQSLDQGLQFLIQYYNGEERAKGNILERFSAQQFPDLHSELNLSSLELGDSALYFCASSPGQGRGDEQFFGPGTRLTVL.

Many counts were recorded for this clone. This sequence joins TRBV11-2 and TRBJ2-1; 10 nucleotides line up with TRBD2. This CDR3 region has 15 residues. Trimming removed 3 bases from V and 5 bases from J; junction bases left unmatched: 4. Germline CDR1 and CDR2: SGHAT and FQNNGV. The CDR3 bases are TGTGCCAGCAGCTTCTTAGGACTAGCGGACAATGAGCAGTTCTTC. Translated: CASSFLGLADNEQFF.

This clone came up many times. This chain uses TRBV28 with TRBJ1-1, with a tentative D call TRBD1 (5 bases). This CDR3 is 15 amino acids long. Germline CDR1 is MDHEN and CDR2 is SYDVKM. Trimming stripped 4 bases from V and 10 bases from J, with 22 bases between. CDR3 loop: CASSSTEGAGERAFF. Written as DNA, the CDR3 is TGTGCCAGCAGTTCAACGGAAGGAGCGGGGGAGCGAGCTTTCTTT.

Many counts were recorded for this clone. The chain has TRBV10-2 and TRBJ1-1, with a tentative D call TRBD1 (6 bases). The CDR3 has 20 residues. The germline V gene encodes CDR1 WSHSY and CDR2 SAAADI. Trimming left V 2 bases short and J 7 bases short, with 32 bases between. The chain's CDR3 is CASSETPGGLAYHTKDEAFF. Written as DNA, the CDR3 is TGCGCCAGCAGTGAGACCCCGGGGGGGCTCGCTTATCATACGAAAGATGAAGCTTTCTTT.

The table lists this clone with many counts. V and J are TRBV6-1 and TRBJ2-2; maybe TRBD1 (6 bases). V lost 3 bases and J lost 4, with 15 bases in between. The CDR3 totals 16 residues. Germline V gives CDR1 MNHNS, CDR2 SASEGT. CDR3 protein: CASSETGVIGTGELFF. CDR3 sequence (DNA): TGTGCCAGCAGTGAGACAGGCGTTATAGGCACCGGGGAGCTGTTTTTT.

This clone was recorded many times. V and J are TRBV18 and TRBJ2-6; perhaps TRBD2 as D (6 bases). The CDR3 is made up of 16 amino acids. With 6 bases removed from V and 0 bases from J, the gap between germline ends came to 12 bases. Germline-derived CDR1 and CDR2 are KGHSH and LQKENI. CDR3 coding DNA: TGTGCCAGCTCCCCTGCGGGGAGCTCTGGGGCCAACGTCCTGACTTTC. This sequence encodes CASSPAGSSGANVLTF.

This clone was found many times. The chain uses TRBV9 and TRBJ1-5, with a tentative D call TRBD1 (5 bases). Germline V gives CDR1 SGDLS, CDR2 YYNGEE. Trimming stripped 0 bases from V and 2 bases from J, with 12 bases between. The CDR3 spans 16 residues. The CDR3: CASSVDDRGGNQPQHF. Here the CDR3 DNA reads TGTGCCAGCAGCGTAGATGATCGGGGGGGCAATCAGCCCCAGCATTTT.

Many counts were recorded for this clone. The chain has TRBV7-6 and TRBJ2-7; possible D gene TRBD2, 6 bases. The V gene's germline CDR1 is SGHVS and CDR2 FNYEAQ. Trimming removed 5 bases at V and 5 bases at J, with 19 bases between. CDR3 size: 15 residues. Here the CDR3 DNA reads TGTGCCAGCAGCCCGAGGGACTCCCCTCCCCACGAGCAGTACTTC. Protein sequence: CASSPRDSPPHEQYF.

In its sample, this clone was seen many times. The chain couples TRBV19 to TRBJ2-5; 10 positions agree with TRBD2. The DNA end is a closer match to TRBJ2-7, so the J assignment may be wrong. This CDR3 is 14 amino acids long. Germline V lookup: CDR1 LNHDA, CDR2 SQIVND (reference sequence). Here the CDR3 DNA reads TGTGCCAGTAGTATCCTAGCGGGGGAGTACGAGCAGTACTTC. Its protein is CASSILAGEYEQYF.

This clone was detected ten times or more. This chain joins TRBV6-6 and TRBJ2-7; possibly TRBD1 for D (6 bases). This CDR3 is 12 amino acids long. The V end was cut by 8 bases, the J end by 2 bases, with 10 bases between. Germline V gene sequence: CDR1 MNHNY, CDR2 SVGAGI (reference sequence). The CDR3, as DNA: TGTGCCAGCGGCGGACAGCCCTACGAGCAGTACTTC. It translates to CASGGQPYEQYF.

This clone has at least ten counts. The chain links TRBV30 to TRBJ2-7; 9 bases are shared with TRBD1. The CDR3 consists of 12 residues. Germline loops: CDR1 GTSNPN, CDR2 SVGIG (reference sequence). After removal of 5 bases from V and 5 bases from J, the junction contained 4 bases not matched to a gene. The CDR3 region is CAWGDRVNEQYF. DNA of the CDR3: TGTGCCTGGGGGGACAGGGTAAACGAGCAGTACTTC.

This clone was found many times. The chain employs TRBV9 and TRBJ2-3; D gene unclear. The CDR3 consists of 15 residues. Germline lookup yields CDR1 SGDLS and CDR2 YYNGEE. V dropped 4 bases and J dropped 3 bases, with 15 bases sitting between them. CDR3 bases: TGTGCCAGCAGCCCGAGTCTAGTTAGTACAGATACGCAGTATTTT. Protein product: CASSPSLVSTDTQYF.